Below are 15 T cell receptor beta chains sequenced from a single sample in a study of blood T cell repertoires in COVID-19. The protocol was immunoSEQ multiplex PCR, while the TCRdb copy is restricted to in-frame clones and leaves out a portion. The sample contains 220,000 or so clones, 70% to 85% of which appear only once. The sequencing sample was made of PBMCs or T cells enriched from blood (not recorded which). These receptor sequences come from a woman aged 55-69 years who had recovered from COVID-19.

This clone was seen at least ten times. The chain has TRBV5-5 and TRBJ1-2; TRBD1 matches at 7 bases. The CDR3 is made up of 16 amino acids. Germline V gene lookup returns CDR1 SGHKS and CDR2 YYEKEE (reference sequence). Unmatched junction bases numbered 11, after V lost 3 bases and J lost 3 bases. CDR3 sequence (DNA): TGTGCCAGCAGCTACCAAGCGGACAGGACCTACTATGGCTACACCTTC. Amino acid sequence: CASSYQADRTYYGYTF.

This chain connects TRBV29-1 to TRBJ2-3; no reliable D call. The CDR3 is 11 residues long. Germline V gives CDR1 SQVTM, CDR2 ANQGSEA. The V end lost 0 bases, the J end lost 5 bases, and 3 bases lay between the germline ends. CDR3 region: CSVEELDTQYF. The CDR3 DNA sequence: TGCAGCGTTGAAGAACTAGATACGCAGTATTTT.

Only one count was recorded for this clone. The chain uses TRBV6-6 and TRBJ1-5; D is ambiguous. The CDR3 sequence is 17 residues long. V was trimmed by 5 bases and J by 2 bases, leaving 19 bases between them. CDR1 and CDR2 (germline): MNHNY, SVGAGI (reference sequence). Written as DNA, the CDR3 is TGTGCCAGCAGTCAGAACGTTAGAAACGAGGGCAATCAGCCCCAGCATTTT. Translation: CASSQNVRNEGNQPQHF.

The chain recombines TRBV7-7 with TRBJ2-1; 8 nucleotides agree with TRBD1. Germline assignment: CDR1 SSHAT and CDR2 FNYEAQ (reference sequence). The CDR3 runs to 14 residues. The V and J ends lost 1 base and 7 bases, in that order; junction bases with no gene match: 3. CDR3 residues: CASSLGTGMNEQFF. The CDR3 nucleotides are TGTGCCAGCAGCTTAGGGACAGGGATGAATGAGCAGTTCTTC.

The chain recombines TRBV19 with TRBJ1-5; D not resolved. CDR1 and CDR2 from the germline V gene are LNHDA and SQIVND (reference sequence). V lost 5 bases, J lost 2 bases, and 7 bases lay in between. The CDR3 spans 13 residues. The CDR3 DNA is TGTGCCAGTAGTGCGGGCGGCAATCAGCCCCAGCATTTT. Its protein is CASSAGGNQPQHF. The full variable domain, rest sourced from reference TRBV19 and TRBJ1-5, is DGGITQSPKYLFRKEGQNVTLSCEQNLNHDAMYWYRQDPGQGLRLIYYSQIVNDFQKGDIAEGYSVSREKKESFPLTVTSAQKNPTAFYLCASSAGGNQPQHFGDGTRLSIL.

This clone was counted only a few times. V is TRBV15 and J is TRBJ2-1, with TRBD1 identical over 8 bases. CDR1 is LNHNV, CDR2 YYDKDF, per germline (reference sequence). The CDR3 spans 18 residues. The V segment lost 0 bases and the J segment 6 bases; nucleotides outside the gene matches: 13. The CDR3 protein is CATSRESLQGVLGNEQFF. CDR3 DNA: TGTGCCACCAGCAGAGAGTCCCTACAGGGGGTCCTAGGCAATGAGCAGTTCTTC.

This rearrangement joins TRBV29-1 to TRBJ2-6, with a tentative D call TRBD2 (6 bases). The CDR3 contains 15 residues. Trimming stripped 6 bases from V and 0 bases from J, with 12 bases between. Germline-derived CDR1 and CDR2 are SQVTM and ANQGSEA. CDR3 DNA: TGCAGCGTGGCGGGACTGACCTCTGGGGCCAACGTCCTGACTTTC. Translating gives CSVAGLTSGANVLTF.

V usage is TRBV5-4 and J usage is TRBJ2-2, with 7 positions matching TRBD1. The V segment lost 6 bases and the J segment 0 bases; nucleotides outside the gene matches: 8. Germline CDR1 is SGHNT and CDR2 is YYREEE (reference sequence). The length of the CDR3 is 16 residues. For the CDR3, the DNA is TGTGCCAGCACCGAAAACAGGGGACCGAACACCGGGGAGCTGTTTTTT. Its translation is CASTENRGPNTGELFF.

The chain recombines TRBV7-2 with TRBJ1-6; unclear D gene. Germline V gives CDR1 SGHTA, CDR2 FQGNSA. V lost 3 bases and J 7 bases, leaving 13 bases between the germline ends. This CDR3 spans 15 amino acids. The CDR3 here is CASSFRGVGNSPLHF. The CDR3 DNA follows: TGTGCCAGCAGCTTCCGCGGGGTTGGAAATTCACCCCTCCACTTT. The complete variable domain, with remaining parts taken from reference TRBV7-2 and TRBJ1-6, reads GAGVSQSPSNKVTEKGKDVELRCDPISGHTALYWYRQSLGQGLEFLIYFQGNSAPDKSGLPSDRFSAERTGGSVSTLTIQRTQQEDSAVYLCASSFRGVGNSPLHFGNGTRLTVT.

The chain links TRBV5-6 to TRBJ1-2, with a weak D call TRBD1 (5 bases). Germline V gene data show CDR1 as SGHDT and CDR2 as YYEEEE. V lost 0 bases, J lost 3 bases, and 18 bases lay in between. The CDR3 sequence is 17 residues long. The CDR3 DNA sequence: TGTGCCAGCAGCTTGGCCGAAGGACATTCAGTGGACTATGGCTACACCTTC. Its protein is CASSLAEGHSVDYGYTF.

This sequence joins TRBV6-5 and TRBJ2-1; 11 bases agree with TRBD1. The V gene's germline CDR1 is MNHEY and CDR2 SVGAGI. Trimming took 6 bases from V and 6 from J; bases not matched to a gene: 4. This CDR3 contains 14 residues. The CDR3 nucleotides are TGTGCCAGCAGCCGGACAGGGGGCATCAATGAGCAGTTCTTC. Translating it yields CASSRTGGINEQFF.

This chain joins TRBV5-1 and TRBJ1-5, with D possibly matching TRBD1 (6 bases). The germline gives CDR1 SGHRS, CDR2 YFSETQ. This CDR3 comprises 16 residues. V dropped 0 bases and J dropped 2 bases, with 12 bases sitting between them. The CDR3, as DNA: TGCGCCAGCAGCTTGGCGGGGGGGGCTGGCAATCAGCCCCAGCATTTT. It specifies CASSLAGGAGNQPQHF.

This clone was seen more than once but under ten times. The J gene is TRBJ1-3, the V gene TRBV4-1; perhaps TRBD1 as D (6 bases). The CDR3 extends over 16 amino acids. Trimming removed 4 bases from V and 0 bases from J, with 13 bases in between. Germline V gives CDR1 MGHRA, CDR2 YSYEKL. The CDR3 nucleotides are TGCGCCAGCAGCCGGACAGAGCGGATCTCTGGAAACACCATATATTTT. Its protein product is CASSRTERISGNTIYF.

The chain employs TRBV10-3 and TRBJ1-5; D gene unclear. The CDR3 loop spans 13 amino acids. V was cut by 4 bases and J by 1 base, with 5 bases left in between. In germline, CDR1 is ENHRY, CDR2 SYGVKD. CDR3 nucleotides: TGTGCCATCAGTGCACAGAGCAATCAGCCCCAGCATTTT. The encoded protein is CAISAQSNQPQHF.

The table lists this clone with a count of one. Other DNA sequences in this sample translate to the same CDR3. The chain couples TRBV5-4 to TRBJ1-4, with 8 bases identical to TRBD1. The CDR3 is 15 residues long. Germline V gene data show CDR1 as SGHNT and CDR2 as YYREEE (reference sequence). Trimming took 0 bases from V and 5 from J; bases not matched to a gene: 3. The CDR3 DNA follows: TGTGCCAGCAGCTTGGGCGGACAGGGAAATGAAAAACTGTTTTTT. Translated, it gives CASSLGGQGNEKLFF.